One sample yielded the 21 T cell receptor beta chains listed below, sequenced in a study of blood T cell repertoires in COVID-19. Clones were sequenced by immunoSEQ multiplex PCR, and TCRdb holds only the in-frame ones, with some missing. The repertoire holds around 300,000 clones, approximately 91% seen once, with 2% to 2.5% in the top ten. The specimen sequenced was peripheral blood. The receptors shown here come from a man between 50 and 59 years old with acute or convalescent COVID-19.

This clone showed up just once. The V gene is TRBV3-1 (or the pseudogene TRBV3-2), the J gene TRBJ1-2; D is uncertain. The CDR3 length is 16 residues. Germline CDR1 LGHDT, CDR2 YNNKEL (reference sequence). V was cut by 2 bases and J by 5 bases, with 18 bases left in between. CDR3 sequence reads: CASSQSTGVFVYGYTF. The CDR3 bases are TGTGCCAGCAGCCAATCTACGGGAGTCTTCGTTTATGGCTACACCTTC.

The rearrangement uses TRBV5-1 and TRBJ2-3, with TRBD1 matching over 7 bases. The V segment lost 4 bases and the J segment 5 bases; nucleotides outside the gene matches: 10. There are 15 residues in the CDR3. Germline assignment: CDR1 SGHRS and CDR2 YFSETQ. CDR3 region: CASSLYRAGGDTQYF. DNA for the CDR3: TGCGCCAGCAGCCTTTACAGGGCAGGGGGAGATACGCAGTATTTT.

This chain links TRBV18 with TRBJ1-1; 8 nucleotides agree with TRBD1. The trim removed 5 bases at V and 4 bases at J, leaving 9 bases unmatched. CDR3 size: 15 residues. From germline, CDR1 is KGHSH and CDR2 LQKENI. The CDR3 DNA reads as TGTGCCAGCTCAACACGGACAGGGAAAGGCACTGAAGCTTTCTTT. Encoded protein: CASSTRTGKGTEAFF.

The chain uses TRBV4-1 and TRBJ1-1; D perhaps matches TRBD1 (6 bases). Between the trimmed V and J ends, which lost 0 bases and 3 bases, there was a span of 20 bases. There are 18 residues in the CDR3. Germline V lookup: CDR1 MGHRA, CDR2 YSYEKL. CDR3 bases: TGCGCCAGCAGCCAAGAGGGATTAGCCGGGACACTTGACACTGAAGCTTTCTTT. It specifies CASSQEGLAGTLDTEAFF.

The CDR3 sequence: CASSGVRVGEQYF. Written as DNA, the CDR3 is TGTGCCAGCAGTGGGGTCAGGGTAGGCGAGCAGTACTTC. The V call is TRBV2, the J call TRBJ2-7; perhaps TRBD1 as D (5 bases). Trimming removed 4 bases from V and 6 bases from J, with 13 bases in between. The CDR3 covers 13 residues. Germline values: CDR1 SNHLY, CDR2 FYNNEI.

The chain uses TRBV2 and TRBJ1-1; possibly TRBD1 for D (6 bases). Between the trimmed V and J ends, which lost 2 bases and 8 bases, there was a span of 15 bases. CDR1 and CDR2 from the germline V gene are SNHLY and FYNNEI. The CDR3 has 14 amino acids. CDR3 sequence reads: CASSEIGTYEEAFF. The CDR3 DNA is TGTGCCAGCAGTGAAATCGGGACATACGAAGAAGCTTTCTTT.

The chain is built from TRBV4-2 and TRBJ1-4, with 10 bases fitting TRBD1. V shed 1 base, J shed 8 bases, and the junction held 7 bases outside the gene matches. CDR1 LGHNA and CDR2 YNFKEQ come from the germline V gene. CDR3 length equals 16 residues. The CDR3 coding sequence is TGTGCCAGCAGCCAAGTTGGGGGGACAGGGGTCGAAAAACTGTTTTTT. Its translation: CASSQVGGTGVEKLFF.

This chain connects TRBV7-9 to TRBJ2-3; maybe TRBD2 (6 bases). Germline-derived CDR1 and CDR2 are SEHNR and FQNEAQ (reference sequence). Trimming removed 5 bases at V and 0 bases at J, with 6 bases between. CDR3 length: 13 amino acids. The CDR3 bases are TGTGCCAGCAGCCGGGGGAGCACAGATACGCAGTATTTT. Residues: CASSRGSTDTQYF.

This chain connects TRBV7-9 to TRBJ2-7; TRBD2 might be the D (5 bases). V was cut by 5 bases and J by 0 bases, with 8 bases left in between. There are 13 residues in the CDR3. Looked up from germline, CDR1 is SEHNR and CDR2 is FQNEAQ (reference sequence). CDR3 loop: CASSPRGSYEQYF. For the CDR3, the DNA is TGTGCCAGCAGCCCACGGGGCTCCTACGAGCAGTACTTC.

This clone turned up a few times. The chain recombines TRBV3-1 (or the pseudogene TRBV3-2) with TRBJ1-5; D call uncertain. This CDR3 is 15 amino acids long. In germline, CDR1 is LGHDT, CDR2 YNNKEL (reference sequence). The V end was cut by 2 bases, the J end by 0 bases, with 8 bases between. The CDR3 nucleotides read TGTGCCAGCAGCCAACCCGACACTAGCAATCAGCCCCAGCATTTT. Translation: CASSQPDTSNQPQHF.

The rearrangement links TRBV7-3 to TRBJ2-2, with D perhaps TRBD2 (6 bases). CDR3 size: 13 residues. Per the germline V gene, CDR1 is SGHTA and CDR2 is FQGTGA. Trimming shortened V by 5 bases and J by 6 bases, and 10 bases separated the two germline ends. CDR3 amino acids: CASSGGGSGELFF. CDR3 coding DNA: TGTGCCAGCAGCGGCGGAGGGTCCGGGGAGCTGTTTTTT. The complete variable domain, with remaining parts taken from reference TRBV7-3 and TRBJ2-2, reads GAGVSQTPSNKVTEKGKYVELRCDPISGHTALYWYRQSLGQGPEFLIYFQGTGAADDSGLPNDRFFAVRPEGSVSTLKIQRTERGDSAVYLCASSGGGSGELFFGEGSRLTVL.

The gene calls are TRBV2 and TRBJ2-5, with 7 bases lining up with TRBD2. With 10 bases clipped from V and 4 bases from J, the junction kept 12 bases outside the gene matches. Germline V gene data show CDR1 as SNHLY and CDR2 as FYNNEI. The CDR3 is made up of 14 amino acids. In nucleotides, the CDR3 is TGTGCCACTACGGGACTAACCGTGAGAGAGACCCAGTACTTC. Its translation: CATTGLTVRETQYF.

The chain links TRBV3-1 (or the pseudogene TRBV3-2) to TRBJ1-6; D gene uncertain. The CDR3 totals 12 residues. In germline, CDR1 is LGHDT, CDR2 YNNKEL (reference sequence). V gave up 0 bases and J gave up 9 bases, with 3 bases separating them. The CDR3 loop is CASSQDLSPLHF. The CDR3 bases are TGTGCCAGCAGCCAAGATCTTTCACCCCTCCACTTT.

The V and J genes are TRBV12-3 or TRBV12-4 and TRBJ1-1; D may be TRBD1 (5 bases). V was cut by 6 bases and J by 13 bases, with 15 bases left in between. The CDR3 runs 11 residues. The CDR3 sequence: CASSKGLLVFF. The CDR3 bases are TGTGCCAGCAGCAAGGGACTACTAGTTTTCTTT.

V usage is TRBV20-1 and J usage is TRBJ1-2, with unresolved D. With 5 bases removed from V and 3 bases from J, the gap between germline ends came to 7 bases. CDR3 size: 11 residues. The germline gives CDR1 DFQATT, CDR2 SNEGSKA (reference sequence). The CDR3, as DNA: TGCAGTGCTGTCTCAGACTATGGCTACACCTTC. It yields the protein CSAVSDYGYTF.

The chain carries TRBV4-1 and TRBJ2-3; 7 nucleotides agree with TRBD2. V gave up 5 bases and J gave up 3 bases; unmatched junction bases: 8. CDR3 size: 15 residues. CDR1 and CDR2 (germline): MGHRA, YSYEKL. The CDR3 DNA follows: TGCGCCAGCAGCACCGGGGGGACGAAGACAGATACGCAGTATTTT. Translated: CASSTGGTKTDTQYF.

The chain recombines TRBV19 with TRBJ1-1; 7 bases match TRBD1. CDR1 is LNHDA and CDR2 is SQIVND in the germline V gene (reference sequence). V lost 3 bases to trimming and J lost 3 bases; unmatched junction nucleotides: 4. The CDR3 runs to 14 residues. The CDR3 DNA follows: TGTGCCAGTAGTATTGACAGGGAGGACACTGAAGCTTTCTTT. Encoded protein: CASSIDREDTEAFF.

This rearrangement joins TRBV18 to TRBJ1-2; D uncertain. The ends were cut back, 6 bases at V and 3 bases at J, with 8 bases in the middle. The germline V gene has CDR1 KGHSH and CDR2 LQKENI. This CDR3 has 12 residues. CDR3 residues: CASSLLDYGYTF. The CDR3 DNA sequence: TGTGCCAGCTCCCTTCTCGACTATGGCTACACCTTC.

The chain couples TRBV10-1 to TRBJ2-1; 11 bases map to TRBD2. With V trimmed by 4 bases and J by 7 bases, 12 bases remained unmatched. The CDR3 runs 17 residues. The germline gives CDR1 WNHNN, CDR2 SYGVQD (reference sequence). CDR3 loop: CASSGSKGTSGGNEQFF. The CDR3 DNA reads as TGCGCCAGCAGTGGGTCCAAAGGGACTAGCGGTGGAAATGAGCAGTTCTTC.

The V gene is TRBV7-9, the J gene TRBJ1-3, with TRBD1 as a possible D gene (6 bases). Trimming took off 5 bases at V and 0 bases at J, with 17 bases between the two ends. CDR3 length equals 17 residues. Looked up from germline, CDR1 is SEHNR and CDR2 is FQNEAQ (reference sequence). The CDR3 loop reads CASSILTGPNSGNTIYF. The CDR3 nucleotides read TGTGCCAGCAGCATCCTGACAGGACCTAACTCTGGAAACACCATATATTTT.

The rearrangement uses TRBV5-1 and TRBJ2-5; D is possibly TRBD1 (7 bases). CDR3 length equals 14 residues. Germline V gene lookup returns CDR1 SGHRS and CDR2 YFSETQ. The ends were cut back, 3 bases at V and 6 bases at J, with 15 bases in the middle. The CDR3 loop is CASSSEGATQTQYF. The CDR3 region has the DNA TGCGCCAGCAGCTCGGAGGGGGCTACGCAGACCCAGTACTTC.